This is a list of T cell receptor beta chains from one sample in a study of T cell responses to AZD1222 COVID-19 vaccine. Clones were read by immunoSEQ multiplex PCR, and TCRdb kept only the in-frame ones, dropping some. The profile shows some 50,000 clones, 70% to 85% of them singletons. This specimen consisted of peripheral blood, obtained on day 0 of AZD1222 vaccination. These receptors were taken from an adult in good health. The CDR3 runs from the conserved cysteine through the conserved F or W. The D gene is left open where the match is weak. Some rows have no size entry. The others give once, few or many, or a class for an expanded clone.

V gene	D gene	CDR3 length	J gene	clone size	CDR3 DNA	CDR3 protein
TRBV3-1/TRBV3-2	NA	13	TRBJ1-5	NA	TGTGCCAGCAGCCGTGGAGACAATCAGCCCCAGCATTTT	CASSRGDNQPQHF
TRBV7-8	NA	14	TRBJ2-7	NA	TGTGCCAGCAGCTTTTTGCAGGGCACCTACGAGCAGTACTTC	CASSFLQGTYEQYF
TRBV6-5	TRBD1	14	TRBJ1-2	NA	TGTGCCAGCAGCGATACACAGGGGTCCTTTGGCTACACCTTC	CASSDTQGSFGYTF
TRBV30	NA	16	TRBJ1-5	few	TGTGCCTGGAGTGTGGGGGGGCTGATGGGCAATCAGCCCCAGCATTTT	CAWSVGGLMGNQPQHF
TRBV30	NA	13	TRBJ1-5	NA	TGTGCCTGGAGTGCCTCGGACAATCAGCCCCAGCATTTT	CAWSASDNQPQHF
TRBV6-5	TRBD1	14	TRBJ1-1	NA	TGTGCCAGCAGCCCGGACAGGGAGAACACTGAAGCTTTCTTT	CASSPDRENTEAFF
TRBV5-1	TRBD1	15	TRBJ2-5	NA	TGCGCCAGCAGCTTGGAGGTGACAGGGGTAGAGACCCAGTACTTC	CASSLEVTGVETQYF
TRBV14	NA	17	TRBJ1-2	NA	TGTGCCAGCAGCCAAGAACCCGCGAGGGCGCGGTTAGGCGGCTACACCTTC	CASSQEPARARLGGYTF
TRBV6-5	NA	15	TRBJ2-5	NA	TGTGCCAGCAGTTACTCGGTGGGAGTAGGTGAGACCCAGTACTTC	CASSYSVGVGETQYF
TRBV7-2	TRBD2	15	TRBJ2-7	NA	TGTGCCAGCAGCTTAGGATCTAGCGGGACCTACGAGCAGTACTTC	CASSLGSSGTYEQYF
TRBV7-2	NA	13	TRBJ1-2	once	TGTGCCAGCAGCCCTTATACAGACTATGGCTACACCTTC	CASSPYTDYGYTF
TRBV14	NA	15	TRBJ1-1	NA	TGTGCCAGCAGCAAAAGAACCCAAATGAACACTGAAGCTTTCTTT	CASSKRTQMNTEAFF
TRBV9	NA	13	TRBJ2-3	NA	TGTGCCAGCAGCTCCCAGGTCGAGGATACGCAGTATTTT	CASSSQVEDTQYF
TRBV27	NA	14	TRBJ2-2	NA	TGTGCCAGCAGTTTAGTTAGGGGTACCGGGGAGCTGTTTTTT	CASSLVRGTGELFF
TRBV28	NA	12	TRBJ2-1	NA	TGTGCCAGCAGCGACAGGAACAATGAGCAGTTCTTC	CASSDRNNEQFF
TRBV27	TRBD1	15	TRBJ1-4	NA	TGTGCCAGCTCCCGGTCCGGGACAGGGGATGAAAAACTGTTTTTT	CASSRSGTGDEKLFF
TRBV19	TRBD1	15	TRBJ1-5	NA	TGTGCCAGTAGTATTGACAGGGGGAAGAATCAGCCCCAGCATTTT	CASSIDRGKNQPQHF
TRBV24-1	TRBD2	16	TRBJ2-3	NA	TGTGCCACCAGTGATGTTAGCGGGAGGGGAGCAGATACGCAGTATTTT	CATSDVSGRGADTQYF
TRBV9	NA	14	TRBJ2-1	NA	TGTGCCAGCAGCGTAGGTTCTGTACAAGGTGAGCAGTTCTTC	CASSVGSVQGEQFF
TRBV7-2	TRBD2	16	TRBJ2-1	NA	TGTGCCAGCAGCTTCGAGCGGGGGGCTATACGGGATGAGCAGTTCTTC	CASSFERGAIRDEQFF
TRBV6-5	NA	12	TRBJ2-7	NA	TGTGCCAGCAAAAGGGACTCCTACGAGCAGTACTTC	CASKRDSYEQYF
TRBV4-1	NA	15	TRBJ2-2	NA	TGCGCCAGCAGCCAAGAGATCGCGACAGGCGGGGAGCTGTTTTTT	CASSQEIATGGELFF
TRBV19	NA	13	TRBJ1-5	NA	TGTGCCAGTACCTCACAGGAGAATCAGCCCCAGCATTTT	CASTSQENQPQHF
TRBV7-2	NA	13	TRBJ1-1	NA	TGTGCCAGCAGCCCGCCAGGGCACACTGAAGCTTTCTTT	CASSPPGHTEAFF
TRBV10-2	TRBD2	13	TRBJ2-7	NA	TGCGCCAGTCGACTAGCGGGAGAAGCCGAGCAGTACTTC	CASRLAGEAEQYF
TRBV9	TRBD2	15	TRBJ2-7	NA	TGTGCCAGCAGCGTAGGGCTAGCGGCCTCCTACGAGCAGTACTTC	CASSVGLAASYEQYF
TRBV15	NA	15	TRBJ1-5	NA	TGTGCCACCAGCGACGCTAGGAGGGGGAATCAGCCCCAGCATTTT	CATSDARRGNQPQHF
TRBV9	TRBD1	15	TRBJ1-1	NA	TGTGCCAGCAGCGTAACCGGGACAGGGCAGGGTGAAGCTTTCTTT	CASSVTGTGQGEAFF
TRBV29-1	TRBD1	15	TRBJ1-2	NA	TGCAGCGTTGGGGGAGGACAGGGGGAGAACTATGGCTACACCTTC	CSVGGGQGENYGYTF
TRBV11-2	NA	16	TRBJ1-6	NA	TGTGCCAGCAGCTGGGCGCTGGCAGGGGTGAATTCACCCCTCCACTTT	CASSWALAGVNSPLHF
TRBV10-1	TRBD2	15	TRBJ2-7	once	TGCGCCAGCAACACCTCCAAGCGGGACTCCTACGAGCAGTACTTC	CASNTSKRDSYEQYF
TRBV5-4	NA	15	TRBJ2-2	NA	TGTGCCAGCAGCGCGGGGTCGTCGAACACCGGGGAGCTGTTTTTT	CASSAGSSNTGELFF
TRBV5-1	NA	13	TRBJ2-3	NA	TGCGCCAGCAGCCCGACTAGCACAGATACGCAGTATTTT	CASSPTSTDTQYF